This TCR beta chain was profiled in a study of T-cell reconstitution after alpha-beta-depleted transplantation in children. General study results and limits: T cells produced anew were the main source of T-cell counts and diversity one year after transplant.

CDR1 and CDR2 (germline): SGDLS, YYNGEE. This CDR3 is 14 amino acids long. Trimming removed 0 bases from V and 2 bases from J, with 6 bases in between. Researchers prepared the TCRbeta library using unique molecular identifiers, the study reports. From the PCR reads, TCRdb called clonotypes with MiXCR, one entry per CDR3 protein. Of around 300,000 distinct CDR3 sequences in the sample, approximately 7.3% were seen once. This clonotype was seen repeatedly, ten times or more. Its antigen is currently unknown. This TCR derives from a female patient between 2 and 10 years old who had a stem cell transplant for Fanconi anemia, so the T cells may come from the graft donor. The chain combines TRBV9 with TRBJ2-1; D unresolved. Source: peripheral blood, taken 360 days after TCRalphabeta/CD19-depleted stem cell transplant. The CDR3 nucleotides read TGTGCCAGCAGCGTAGGGCTAGCCTACAATGAGCAGTTCTTC. Translated, it gives CASSVGLAYNEQFF.